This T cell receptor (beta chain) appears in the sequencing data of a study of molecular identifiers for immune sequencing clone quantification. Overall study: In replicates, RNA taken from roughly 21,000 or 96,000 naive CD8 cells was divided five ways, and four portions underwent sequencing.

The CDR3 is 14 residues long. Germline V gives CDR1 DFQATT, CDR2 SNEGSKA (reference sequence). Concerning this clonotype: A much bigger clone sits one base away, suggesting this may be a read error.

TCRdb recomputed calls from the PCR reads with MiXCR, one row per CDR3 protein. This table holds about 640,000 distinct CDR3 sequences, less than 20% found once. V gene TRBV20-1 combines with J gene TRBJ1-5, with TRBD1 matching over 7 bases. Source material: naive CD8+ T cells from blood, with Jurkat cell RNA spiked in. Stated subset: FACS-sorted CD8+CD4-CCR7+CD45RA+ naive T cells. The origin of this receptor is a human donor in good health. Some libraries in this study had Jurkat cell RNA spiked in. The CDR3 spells CSASDGTDNQPLHF. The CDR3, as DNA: TGCAGTGCTAGTGACGGGACAGACAATCAGCCCCTGCATTTT.